This T cell receptor beta chain was captured in a study of cytomegalovirus exposure and HLA in healthy donors. The germline V gene has CDR1 SGHTS and CDR2 YDEGEE. Trimming stripped 4 bases from V and 7 bases from J, with 21 bases between. This CDR3 spans 16 amino acids. 13 Jbeta primers and 60 Vbeta primers were used for the PCR. TCRdb's table, derived via immunoSEQ multiplex PCR, lists solely in-frame clones and lacks some. The table records around 170,000 clones, around 75% of them present only once. The clonotype was recovered from a man in his forties or fifties in good health and CMV-seropositive. The chain joins TRBV5-8 to TRBJ2-1; maybe TRBD1 (6 bases). Sequencing input: PBMCs. The CDR3 protein is CASSRSFRGLFNEQFF. In DNA, the CDR3 is TGTGCCAGCAGCCGCTCGTTCAGGGGCCTTTTTAATGAGCAGTTCTTC.